A selection of T cell receptor beta chains follows, all from one sample in a study of vaccination and CD4 T cells after COVID-19. Their target antigens are unknown. One entry per CDR3 protein, called by TCRdb with MiXCR from the PCR reads. The data hold over 20,000 distinct CDR3 sequences, with 40% observed a single time. Sequencing input: CD4+ T cells from blood, cultured in vitro. These receptors were collected from a human donor who had recovered from COVID-19. Each CDR3 is given with its conserved first and last residue. The order of the fields is J gene, clone size, CDR3 length, V gene, D gene, CDR3 protein, CDR3 DNA. A D gene is named only where the DNA matches it firmly. Only some rows state a clone size, as once, few, many or a class for expanded clones.

j_call: TRBJ2-7; clone_size: .; cdr3_length: 14; v_call: TRBV19; d_call: .; cdr3_aa: CASSPGDRSYEQYF; cdr3_nt: TGTGCCAGTAGTCCGGGGGACAGATCCTACGAGCAGTACTTC
j_call: TRBJ2-7; clone_size: once; cdr3_length: 11; v_call: TRBV29-1; d_call: .; cdr3_aa: CSVVKETQQYF; cdr3_nt: TGCAGCGTGGTCAAAGAAACACAGCAGTACTTC
j_call: TRBJ2-6; clone_size: .; cdr3_length: 15; v_call: TRBV6-1; d_call: .; cdr3_aa: CASSPGLSGANVLTF; cdr3_nt: TGTGCCAGCAGTCCGGGCCTCTCTGGGGCCAACGTCCTGACTTTC
j_call: TRBJ2-3; clone_size: few; cdr3_length: 15; v_call: TRBV10-3; d_call: TRBD2; cdr3_aa: CAITPGGASTDTQYF; cdr3_nt: TGTGCCATCACCCCCGGGGGGGCAAGCACAGATACGCAGTATTTT
j_call: TRBJ2-7; clone_size: .; cdr3_length: 15; v_call: TRBV9; d_call: .; cdr3_aa: CASSVVATGEGEQYF; cdr3_nt: TGTGCCAGCAGCGTAGTGGCCACAGGGGAGGGCGAGCAGTACTTC
j_call: TRBJ1-2; clone_size: few; cdr3_length: 11; v_call: TRBV6-1; d_call: .; cdr3_aa: CASSASYGYTF; cdr3_nt: TGTGCCAGCAGTGCTTCCTATGGCTACACCTTC
j_call: TRBJ2-7; clone_size: .; cdr3_length: 15; v_call: TRBV27; d_call: TRBD1; cdr3_aa: CASSFSGTAPYEQYF; cdr3_nt: TGTGCCAGCAGTTTTAGTGGGACAGCTCCCTACGAGCAGTACTTC
j_call: TRBJ2-4; clone_size: .; cdr3_length: 15; v_call: TRBV4-2; d_call: .; cdr3_aa: CASSPGTRVKDIQYF; cdr3_nt: TGTGCCAGCAGCCCAGGGACCCGAGTCAAGGACATTCAGTACTTC
j_call: TRBJ2-3; clone_size: few; cdr3_length: 15; v_call: TRBV10-3; d_call: .; cdr3_aa: CAISESAAPTDTQYF; cdr3_nt: TGTGCCATCAGTGAGTCGGCGGCGCCCACAGATACGCAGTATTTT
j_call: TRBJ2-1; clone_size: few; cdr3_length: 17; v_call: TRBV12-3/TRBV12-4; d_call: .; cdr3_aa: CASSARQSLSSYNEQFF; cdr3_nt: TGTGCCAGCAGCGCCCGACAGTCCCTAAGCTCCTACAATGAGCAGTTCTTC
j_call: TRBJ2-3; clone_size: once; cdr3_length: 17; v_call: TRBV7-9; d_call: .; cdr3_aa: CASSTAGAGWPTDTQYF; cdr3_nt: TGTGCCAGCAGCACCGCGGGGGCAGGGTGGCCCACAGATACGCAGTATTTT
j_call: TRBJ2-1; clone_size: .; cdr3_length: 12; v_call: TRBV10-1; d_call: .; cdr3_aa: CASRDQGHEQFF; cdr3_nt: TGCGCCAGCAGGGACCAGGGGCATGAGCAGTTCTTC
j_call: TRBJ2-5; clone_size: .; cdr3_length: 16; v_call: TRBV4-1; d_call: TRBD2; cdr3_aa: CASSQLGLAGLETQYF; cdr3_nt: TGCGCCAGCAGCCAGCTGGGACTAGCGGGGTTGGAGACCCAGTACTTC
j_call: TRBJ2-7; clone_size: .; cdr3_length: 16; v_call: TRBV7-2; d_call: TRBD2; cdr3_aa: CASSLRAGGSSYEQYF; cdr3_nt: TGTGCCAGCAGCTTAAGAGCGGGGGGAAGCTCCTACGAGCAGTACTTC
j_call: TRBJ2-7; clone_size: few; cdr3_length: 19; v_call: TRBV6-8; d_call: TRBD2; cdr3_aa: CASRRVAAGGWRFSYEQYF; cdr3_nt: TGTGCCAGCAGGAGAGTGGCCGCGGGGGGCTGGCGGTTCTCCTACGAGCAGTACTTC
j_call: TRBJ2-7; clone_size: few; cdr3_length: 14; v_call: TRBV20-1; d_call: TRBD2; cdr3_aa: CSAPRLAGPYEQYF; cdr3_nt: TGCAGTGCTCCTCGACTAGCGGGACCCTACGAGCAGTACTTC
j_call: TRBJ2-7; clone_size: few; cdr3_length: 14; v_call: TRBV2; d_call: .; cdr3_aa: CASSRQATSYEQYF; cdr3_nt: TGTGCCAGCAGTCGGCAGGCGACTTCCTACGAGCAGTACTTC
j_call: TRBJ2-3; clone_size: .; cdr3_length: 15; v_call: TRBV27; d_call: .; cdr3_aa: CASSPLMRFADTQYF; cdr3_nt: TGTGCCAGCAGTCCCCTTATGAGGTTCGCAGATACGCAGTATTTT
j_call: TRBJ1-2; clone_size: few; cdr3_length: 16; v_call: TRBV7-3; d_call: .; cdr3_aa: CASSLSGREGYSGYTF; cdr3_nt: TGTGCCAGCAGCTTAAGTGGCAGGGAGGGATATAGTGGCTACACCTTC
j_call: TRBJ2-3; clone_size: .; cdr3_length: 16; v_call: TRBV4-1; d_call: TRBD1; cdr3_aa: CASSPYSGGPRDTQYF; cdr3_nt: TGCGCCAGCAGCCCATACTCAGGGGGACCGAGAGATACGCAGTATTTT
j_call: TRBJ2-3; clone_size: .; cdr3_length: 12; v_call: TRBV6-1; d_call: TRBD2; cdr3_aa: CASTNPGLGQYF; cdr3_nt: TGTGCCAGCACCAATCCGGGACTAGGACAGTATTTT
j_call: TRBJ2-5; clone_size: .; cdr3_length: 17; v_call: TRBV28; d_call: .; cdr3_aa: CASSLLPTDSYQETQYF; cdr3_nt: TGTGCCAGCAGTTTGTTGCCGACAGATTCGTACCAAGAGACCCAGTACTTC
j_call: TRBJ2-5; clone_size: .; cdr3_length: 16; v_call: TRBV7-7; d_call: TRBD2; cdr3_aa: CASSLVQREAEETQYF; cdr3_nt: TGTGCTAGCAGCTTAGTTCAGCGGGAGGCCGAAGAGACCCAGTACTTC
j_call: TRBJ1-5; clone_size: few; cdr3_length: 17; v_call: TRBV4-1; d_call: TRBD1; cdr3_aa: CASSQGGGGYSNQPQHF; cdr3_nt: TGCGCCAGCAGCCAGGGAGGGGGCGGGTATAGCAATCAGCCCCAGCATTTT
j_call: TRBJ2-7; clone_size: .; cdr3_length: 15; v_call: TRBV7-2; d_call: .; cdr3_aa: CACSLAARDTYEQYF; cdr3_nt: TGTGCCTGCAGCTTAGCAGCACGGGACACCTACGAGCAGTACTTC
j_call: TRBJ2-3; clone_size: .; cdr3_length: 16; v_call: TRBV5-8; d_call: TRBD2; cdr3_aa: CASSLTTSGRGDTQYF; cdr3_nt: TGTGCCAGCAGCCTTACTACTAGCGGGAGAGGAGATACGCAGTATTTT
j_call: TRBJ2-2; clone_size: .; cdr3_length: 13; v_call: TRBV7-2; d_call: .; cdr3_aa: CARDTTNTGELFF; cdr3_nt: TGTGCCAGGGACACTACGAACACCGGGGAGCTGTTTTTT
j_call: TRBJ2-1; clone_size: few; cdr3_length: 15; v_call: TRBV27; d_call: .; cdr3_aa: CASKVRTGVSNEQFF; cdr3_nt: TGTGCCAGCAAAGTCCGAACGGGGGTTTCCAATGAGCAGTTCTTC
j_call: TRBJ1-3; clone_size: .; cdr3_length: 15; v_call: TRBV20-1; d_call: .; cdr3_aa: CSARDFRLSGNTIYF; cdr3_nt: TGCAGTGCTAGAGATTTCCGGCTCTCTGGAAACACCATATATTTT
j_call: TRBJ2-5; clone_size: few; cdr3_length: 13; v_call: TRBV12-3/TRBV12-4; d_call: .; cdr3_aa: CASSLVRQETQYF; cdr3_nt: TGTGCCAGCAGTTTAGTCAGACAAGAGACCCAGTACTTC
j_call: TRBJ1-2; clone_size: few; cdr3_length: 16; v_call: TRBV25-1; d_call: TRBD1; cdr3_aa: CASSPGQGLINYGYTF; cdr3_nt: TGTGCCAGCAGCCCGGGACAGGGCTTAATTAACTATGGCTACACCTTC
j_call: TRBJ1-6; clone_size: .; cdr3_length: 14; v_call: TRBV7-6; d_call: TRBD1; cdr3_aa: CASSSGQINSPLHF; cdr3_nt: TGTGCCAGCAGCTCGGGACAGATTAATTCACCCCTCCACTTT
j_call: TRBJ2-6; clone_size: few; cdr3_length: 16; v_call: TRBV11-2; d_call: .; cdr3_aa: CASSLVRASGANVLTF; cdr3_nt: TGTGCCAGCAGCTTAGTACGGGCCTCTGGGGCCAACGTCCTGACTTTC
j_call: TRBJ2-2; clone_size: few; cdr3_length: 15; v_call: TRBV15; d_call: .; cdr3_aa: CATSPGASNTGELFF; cdr3_nt: TGTGCCACCAGCCCGGGAGCCTCGAACACCGGGGAGCTGTTTTTT
j_call: TRBJ2-7; clone_size: .; cdr3_length: 16; v_call: TRBV14; d_call: TRBD2; cdr3_aa: CASSPHSGSPSYEQYF; cdr3_nt: TGTGCCAGCAGCCCTCACAGCGGGAGCCCCTCCTACGAGCAGTACTTC
j_call: TRBJ2-7; clone_size: .; cdr3_length: 16; v_call: TRBV20-1; d_call: TRBD2; cdr3_aa: CSARDYPSGGGREQYF; cdr3_nt: TGCAGTGCTAGAGATTACCCTAGCGGGGGGGGTCGCGAGCAGTACTTC
j_call: TRBJ2-3; clone_size: .; cdr3_length: 14; v_call: TRBV5-5; d_call: .; cdr3_aa: CASSPDLPTDTQYF; cdr3_nt: TGTGCCAGCAGCCCGGACCTCCCCACAGATACGCAGTATTTT
j_call: TRBJ2-1; clone_size: .; cdr3_length: 14; v_call: TRBV7-6; d_call: .; cdr3_aa: CASSLEATANEQFF; cdr3_nt: TGTGCCAGCAGCTTAGAGGCAACCGCCAATGAGCAGTTCTTC
j_call: TRBJ1-5; clone_size: few; cdr3_length: 17; v_call: TRBV6-2/TRBV6-3; d_call: .; cdr3_aa: CASSPHRSTENNQPQHF; cdr3_nt: TGTGCCAGCAGTCCACACCGTTCGACGGAAAACAATCAGCCCCAGCATTTT